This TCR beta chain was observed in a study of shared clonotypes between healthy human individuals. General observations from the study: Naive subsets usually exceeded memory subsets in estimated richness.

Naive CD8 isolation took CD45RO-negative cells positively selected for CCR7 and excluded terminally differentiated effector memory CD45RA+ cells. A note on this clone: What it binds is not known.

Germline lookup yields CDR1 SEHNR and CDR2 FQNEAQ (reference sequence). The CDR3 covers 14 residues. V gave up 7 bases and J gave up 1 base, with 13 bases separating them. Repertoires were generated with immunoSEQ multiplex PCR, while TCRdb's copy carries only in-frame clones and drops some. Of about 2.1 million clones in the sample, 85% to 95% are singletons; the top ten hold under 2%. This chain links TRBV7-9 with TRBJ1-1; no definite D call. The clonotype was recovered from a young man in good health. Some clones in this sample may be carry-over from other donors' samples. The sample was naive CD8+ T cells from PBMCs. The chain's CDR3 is CASTPGSPNTEAFF. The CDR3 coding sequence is TGTGCCAGCACCCCCGGCAGCCCGAACACTGAAGCTTTCTTT.